The 5 T cell receptor beta chains below all came from one sample that was sequenced in a study of cytomegalovirus exposure and HLA in healthy donors. Use of 60 Vbeta and 13 Jbeta primers characterized the PCR. Sequencing was performed with immunoSEQ multiplex PCR; in TCRdb, only in-frame clones are kept and a portion is missing. The repertoire holds roughly 150,000 clones, around 80% seen once, with about 2.5% in the top ten. Material: PBMCs. The receptor set was obtained from a male donor in good health and CMV-seronegative.

This rearrangement joins TRBV14 to TRBJ2-3; D gene ambiguous. Germline assignment: CDR1 SGHDN and CDR2 FVKESK. V dropped 0 bases and J dropped 7 bases, with 11 bases sitting between them. The CDR3 sequence is 14 residues long. The CDR3 coding sequence is TGTGCCAGCAGCCAAGATTGGCCCAGAAATACGCAGTATTTT. Its protein is CASSQDWPRNTQYF.

The chain employs TRBV7-9 and TRBJ2-3; the match to TRBD2 covers 16 bases. V lost 5 bases to trimming and J lost 5 bases; unmatched junction nucleotides: 7. Germline CDR1 reads SEHNR; CDR2 reads FQNEAQ (reference sequence). There are 17 residues in the CDR3. The CDR3 bases are TGTGCCAGCAGCCCAGGGACTAGCGGGGGGGCGGGAGATACGCAGTATTTT. The encoded protein is CASSPGTSGGAGDTQYF.

The sample holds a few counts of this clone. The rearrangement joins TRBV7-9 to TRBJ1-1, with D unresolved. Germline assignment: CDR1 SEHNR and CDR2 FQNEAQ (reference sequence). V lost 3 bases, J lost 7 bases, and 9 bases lay in between. CDR3 length: 12 amino acids. The chain's CDR3 is CASSLIGDEAFF. CDR3 coding DNA: TGTGCCAGCAGCTTGATCGGGGATGAAGCTTTCTTT.

The V and J genes are TRBV2 and TRBJ1-2; perhaps TRBD1 as D (6 bases). The CDR3 sequence is 15 residues long. Looked up from germline, CDR1 is SNHLY and CDR2 is FYNNEI. Trimming stripped 4 bases from V and 5 bases from J, with 17 bases between. The CDR3 DNA follows: TGTGCCAGCAGTGGAAGTGGCCCAGGGGAGTATGGCTACACCTTC. As protein: CASSGSGPGEYGYTF.

CDR3 nucleotides: TGTGCCAGCAGGTCGACAGGGGGCGCAACTAATGAAAAACTGTTTTTT. As protein: CASRSTGGATNEKLFF. J is TRBJ1-4 and V is TRBV6-6, with 10 bases matching TRBD1. The CDR3 is made up of 16 amino acids. CDR1 and CDR2 (germline): MNHNY, SVGAGI (reference sequence). J was trimmed by 0 bases and V by 6 bases; bases with no gene match: 4.